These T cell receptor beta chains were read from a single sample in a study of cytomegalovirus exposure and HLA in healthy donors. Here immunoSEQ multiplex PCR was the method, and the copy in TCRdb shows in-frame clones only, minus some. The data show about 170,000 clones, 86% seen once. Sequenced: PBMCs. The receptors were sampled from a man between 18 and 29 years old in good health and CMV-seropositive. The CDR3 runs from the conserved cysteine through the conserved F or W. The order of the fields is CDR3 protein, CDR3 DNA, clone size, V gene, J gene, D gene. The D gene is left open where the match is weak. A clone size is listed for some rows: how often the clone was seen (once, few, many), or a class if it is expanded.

CASSLGYASSYEQYF	TGTGCCAGCAGCTTAGGTTACGCGAGCTCCTACGAGCAGTACTTC	few	TRBV7-2	TRBJ2-7	NA
CTSSQVPSGRAMDEQFF	TGCACCAGCAGCCAAGTGCCTAGCGGGAGGGCAATGGATGAGCAGTTCTTC	many	TRBV1	TRBJ2-1	NA
CASSTRTGGEGYTF	TGTGCCAGCAGCACGCGGACAGGGGGCGAGGGCTACACCTTC	NA	TRBV7-2	TRBJ1-2	TRBD1
CSVVQSGQWQNPRVNTEAFF	TGCAGCGTTGTTCAGTCGGGTCAATGGCAGAACCCGAGGGTGAACACTGAAGCTTTCTTT	NA	TRBV29-1	TRBJ1-1	NA
CASSQAWGDGSGEQFF	TGTGCCAGCAGCCAGGCGTGGGGGGACGGATCAGGTGAGCAGTTCTTC	once	TRBV7-8	TRBJ2-1	NA
CASSWGSGRASYEQYF	TGTGCCAGCAGTTGGGGTAGCGGGAGGGCCTCGTACGAGCAGTACTTC	NA	TRBV27	TRBJ2-7	TRBD2
CASSLLQGDYNEQFF	TGTGCCAGCTCACTCTTACAGGGGGACTACAATGAGCAGTTCTTC	NA	TRBV18	TRBJ2-1	TRBD1
CASSESLSVLDNSPLHF	TGTGCCAGCAGTGAAAGTCTGTCGGTTTTAGATAATTCACCCCTCCACTTT	NA	TRBV2	TRBJ1-6	NA
CAISESGQGAYEQYF	TGTGCCATCAGTGAGTCAGGCCAGGGGGCCTACGAGCAGTACTTC	NA	TRBV10-3	TRBJ2-7	TRBD1
CATLAAPGQHSTDTQYF	TGTGCCACCCTAGCAGCACCGGGACAGCACAGCACAGATACGCAGTATTTT	NA	TRBV2	TRBJ2-3	TRBD1
CASSYRDNQPQHF	TGTGCCAGCAGTTACCGGGATAATCAGCCCCAGCATTTT	NA	TRBV6-5	TRBJ1-5	NA
CASSQGDRSTQPQHF	TGTGCCAGCAGCCAAGGAGACAGGTCTACCCAGCCCCAGCATTTT	NA	TRBV4-2	TRBJ1-5	NA
CASSPRGVERDTQYF	TGTGCCAGCAGCCCCCGGGGGGTAGAGAGAGATACGCAGTATTTT	NA	TRBV11-3	TRBJ2-3	TRBD2
CASSQDPWASGAYEQYF	TGTGCCAGCAGCCAAGACCCTTGGGCTAGCGGGGCCTACGAGCAGTACTTC	NA	TRBV4-2	TRBJ2-7	TRBD2
CASSYPTSGRYNEQFF	TGTGCCAGCAGTTATCCGACTAGCGGGAGGTACAATGAGCAGTTCTTC	NA	TRBV13	TRBJ2-1	TRBD2
CASNMAGTGELFF	TGTGCCAGCAATATGGCCGGGACCGGGGAGCTGTTTTTT	NA	TRBV25-1	TRBJ2-2	NA